This TCR beta chain originates from a study of T cell responses to AZD1222 COVID-19 vaccine. This CDR3 is built from 15 residues. Germline CDR1 and CDR2: MNHNY and SVGAGI (reference sequence). The data were produced by immunoSEQ multiplex PCR, yet TCRdb's version contains in-frame clones alone and is incomplete. The sample has around 160,000 clones; approximately 91% are singletons. Worth noting for this clone: Its cognate antigen is unknown. The junction departs from germline at one end; a sequencing error may be responsible.

Pooled samples include second doses given at about 4 or 12 weeks. General study findings and limits: Two AZD1222 doses significantly raised spike-specific TCR breadth and depth over controls.

Material: peripheral blood, obtained 28 days after the second AZD1222 dose. The origin of this receptor is an adult who received the AZD1222 COVID-19 vaccine. This rearrangement joins TRBV6-6 to TRBJ2-5; either TRBD1 or TRBD2 may fit D (5 bases each). Here the CDR3 DNA reads TGTGCCAGCAGTTACTCGAACCGGGGCCAAGGGACCCAGTACTTC. Its translation: CASSYSNRGQGTQYF.